This TCR beta chain emerged from a study of blood T cell repertoires in COVID-19 (dated by TCRdb to the early 2020s). Looking at the study overall: Collaborator samples came from the United States, Italy and Spain and covered acute and convalescent phases of COVID-19. The prospective study material was composed of cDNA or gDNA derived from T cells, B-cell-depleted T cells, or PBMCs. Subjects who had been exposed to COVID-19, were actively infected with it, or had recovered from it provided the deeply sampled blood TCRbeta repertoires that made up the dataset. The repertoires were made available in a free public database intended to serve as a resource for research on the immune response to SARS-CoV-2. The samples were drawn from the first 160 participants of the ongoing ImmuneRACE study and from over 950 subjects provided by 6 global collaborators. Sample metadata almost always included a de-identified subject ID, COVID-19 status, age in years and sex. Where HLA class I and class II types were available, the types were taken from metadata supplied by the sample provider, not from assay-based typing.

Here is what the overall study found, with its caveats: How much clinical and demographic metadata was included differed by source and by participant, and the metadata was provided uncurated.

The immunoSEQ Assay, a bias-controlled multiplex PCR, was used to amplify TCRbeta CDR3 regions from genomic DNA. The study's processing was this. The number of nucleated cells in each sample was estimated by amplification of reference gene primers within the assay. Sequence reads were collapsed and filtered to measure the absolute abundance of every unique TCRbeta CDR3 rearrangement. Productive Simpson clonality was computed per sample as the square root of Simpson's diversity index over productive rearrangements. TCRdb carries this immuneACCESS record with in-frame sequences only. Its versions omit some clonotypes, under half of them owing to an unresolved V gene in the studies checked, with the rest unexplained. That table supplies the V and J calls and clone size; D and trimming were determined from the DNA. The sample table contains 200,000 to 250,000 clones; only one count was recorded for roughly 82% of them. Jointly, the top ten make up about 1.5% of the sample.

Of note for this clone: The clone's antigen remains unknown. No much larger clone exists at a distance of one base, and base qualities are not known.

Trimming at the junction amounts to 3 bases on V and 5 bases on J, and the germline ends lie 13 bases apart. The germline V gene specifies KGHSH as CDR1 and LQKENI as CDR2. From the cysteine through the phenylalanine, the CDR3 covers 14 amino acids. Only CDR3 DNA remains: 42 bases, in frame from the first base. Samples from volunteer blood donors who had recovered from COVID-19 were contributed by a second Seattle source. The collaborating institutions used their own protocols to collect whole blood in K2EDTA tubes. For TCRbeta analysis, collaborators shipped samples as frozen whole blood, isolated PBMCs, or DNA extracted from either of those sample types.

This TCR derives from a woman in her 40s who had recovered from COVID-19. The chain is assembled from TRBV18 and TRBJ1-1, with a tentative D gene TRBD1 over 5 matching bases. Sequenced material: peripheral blood. The CDR3 region: CASSPEFRATEAFF. The DNA sequence follows: TGTGCCAGCTCACCGGAATTCAGGGCTACTGAAGCTTTCTTT.